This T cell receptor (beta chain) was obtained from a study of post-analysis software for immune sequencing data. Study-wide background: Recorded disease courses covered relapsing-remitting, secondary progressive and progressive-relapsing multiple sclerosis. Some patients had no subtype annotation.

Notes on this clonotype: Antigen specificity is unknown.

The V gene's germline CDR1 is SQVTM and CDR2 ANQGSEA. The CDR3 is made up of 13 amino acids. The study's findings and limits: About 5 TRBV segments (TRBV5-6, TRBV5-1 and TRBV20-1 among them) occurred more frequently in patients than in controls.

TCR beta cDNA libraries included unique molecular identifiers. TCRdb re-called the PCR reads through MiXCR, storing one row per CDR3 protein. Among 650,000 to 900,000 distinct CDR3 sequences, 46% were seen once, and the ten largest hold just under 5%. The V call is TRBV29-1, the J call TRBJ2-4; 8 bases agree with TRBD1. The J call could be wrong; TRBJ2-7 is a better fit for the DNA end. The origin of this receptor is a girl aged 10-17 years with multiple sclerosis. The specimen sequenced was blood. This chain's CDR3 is CSVDGQGTGEQYF. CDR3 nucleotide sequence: TGCAGCGTTGATGGACAGGGAACGGGCGAGCAGTACTTC.